The rows below give T cell receptor beta chains drawn from one sample of a study of blood T cell repertoires in COVID-19. Sequencing used immunoSEQ multiplex PCR; TCRdb keeps in-frame clones, though not all of them. The profile shows some 150,000 clones, around 83% of them singletons. Sequences were obtained from peripheral blood. Receptors originate from a woman aged 45-59 years with acute or convalescent COVID-19. Each CDR3 is given with its conserved first and last residue. D genes are given only for firm matches. The size field is filled for only some rows; it gives once, few, many or a size class.

>NA|TRBV18|TRBJ2-1|NA
CASSPLPGSSYNEQFF
TGTGCCAGCTCACCACTCCCGGGGAGTTCCTACAATGAGCAGTTCTTC
>NA|TRBV12-5|TRBJ1-1|NA
CASGSLAWGRSTEAFF
TGTGCTAGTGGTTCCCTTGCTTGGGGGAGGTCCACTGAAGCTTTCTTT
>NA|TRBV4-3|TRBJ2-1|once
CASSLEGRYEQFF
TGCGCCAGCAGCCTGGAGGGAAGGTACGAGCAGTTCTTC
>NA|TRBV7-2|TRBJ2-7|NA
CASGRRSYEQYF
TGTGCCAGCGGGCGGAGGTCCTACGAGCAGTACTTC
>TRBD2|TRBV5-5|TRBJ2-1|NA
CASSLMGLAYNEQFF
TGTGCCAGCAGCTTGATGGGACTAGCCTACAATGAGCAGTTCTTC
>NA|TRBV12-3/TRBV12-4|TRBJ1-5|NA
CASTRAGNQPQHF
TGTGCCAGCACCAGGGCGGGCAATCAGCCCCAGCATTTT
>TRBD1|TRBV2|TRBJ1-1|NA
CASRADRESQAFF
TGTGCCAGCAGAGCCGACAGGGAAAGTCAAGCTTTCTTT
>TRBD1|TRBV9|TRBJ2-7|NA
CASSVGDRSYEQYF
TGTGCCAGCAGCGTAGGGGACAGGTCCTACGAGCAGTACTTC
>TRBD1|TRBV19|TRBJ1-1|NA
CASRGQGDTEAFF
TGTGCCAGTAGGGGACAGGGAGACACTGAAGCTTTCTTT
>TRBD2|TRBV5-6|TRBJ2-5|NA
CASSSREGGYQETQYF
TGTGCCAGCAGCTCCCGGGAGGGGGGTTACCAAGAGACCCAGTACTTC
>NA|TRBV18|TRBJ1-2|NA
CASSTSLTDYGYTF
TGTGCCAGCTCAACCAGCCTGACAGACTATGGCTACACCTTC
>TRBD2|TRBV7-7|TRBJ2-5|NA
CASSPLAGPTQETQYF
TGTGCCAGCAGCCCACTAGCGGGGCCGACCCAAGAGACCCAGTACTTC
>NA|TRBV5-1|TRBJ1-1|NA
CASGEWDTNTEAFF
TGCGCCAGCGGGGAATGGGACACGAACACTGAAGCTTTCTTT
>NA|TRBV12-3/TRBV12-4|TRBJ1-4|few
CASSFRVGEKLFF
TGTGCCAGCAGTTTCAGGGTGGGAGAAAAACTGTTTTTT
>NA|TRBV3-1/TRBV3-2|TRBJ2-3|NA
CASSPSLAGRFSDTQYF
TGTGCCAGCAGTCCCTCGCTGGCGGGGAGGTTTTCAGATACGCAGTATTTT
>NA|TRBV19|TRBJ1-5|NA
CASSRAGFNSNQPQHF
TGTGCCAGTAGTCGAGCAGGTTTTAATAGCAATCAGCCCCAGCATTTT
>TRBD1|TRBV30|TRBJ1-1|NA
CAWSPRTGVITEAFF
TGTGCCTGGAGTCCGCGGACAGGGGTTATTACTGAAGCTTTCTTT
>TRBD1|TRBV7-2|TRBJ2-7|NA
CASSLRTGGGYEQYF
TGTGCCAGCAGCCTAAGGACAGGGGGGGGCTACGAGCAGTACTTC
>NA|TRBV19|TRBJ1-2|NA
CASSRQPYGYTF
TGTGCCAGTAGTAGACAGCCCTATGGCTACACCTTC
>NA|TRBV28|TRBJ1-6|NA
CASQGQNNSPLHF
TGTGCCAGCCAGGGGCAGAATAATTCACCCCTCCACTTT
>NA|TRBV7-2|TRBJ2-3|NA
CASSLVGLKSTDTQYF
TGTGCCAGCAGCTTAGTCGGACTAAAGAGCACAGATACGCAGTATTTT
>TRBD1|TRBV7-3|TRBJ2-7|NA
CASSAGGRRTYEQYF
TGTGCCAGCAGCGCAGGGGGCAGAAGGACCTACGAGCAGTACTTC
>NA|TRBV2|TRBJ2-7|once
CAGGASSYEQYF
TGTGCCGGAGGGGCTTCTTCCTACGAGCAGTACTTC
>NA|TRBV23-1|TRBJ2-2|NA
CASMGGHTGELFF
TGCGCCAGCATGGGGGGGCACACCGGGGAGCTGTTTTTT
>TRBD1|TRBV27|TRBJ1-6|NA
CASSGTVVFNSPLHF
TGTGCCAGCAGCGGGACAGTTGTTTTTAATTCACCCCTCCACTTT
>NA|TRBV29-1|TRBJ1-2|NA
CSVDRVGGYTF
TGCAGCGTTGACAGGGTTGGCGGCTACACCTTC
>NA|TRBV4-2|TRBJ1-1|NA
CASSSPTGRTEAFF
TGTGCCAGCAGCTCACCCACAGGACGGACTGAAGCTTTCTTT
>TRBD1|TRBV10-3|TRBJ2-7|once
CAISPAGTGFLDEQYF
TGTGCCATCAGCCCAGCGGGGACAGGGTTCCTAGACGAGCAGTACTTC
>TRBD2|TRBV9|TRBJ2-2|NA
CASSVAGSGSGTGELFF
TGTGCCAGCAGCGTAGCGGGTAGCGGGAGTGGGACCGGGGAGCTGTTTTTT
>TRBD1|TRBV27|TRBJ1-6|NA
CASSPTGAGSPLHF
TGTGCCAGCAGCCCGACAGGGGCAGGCTCACCCCTCCACTTT
>TRBD2|TRBV6-5|TRBJ2-5|NA
CASGTPPSGETQYF
TGTGCCAGCGGGACCCCTCCTAGCGGGGAGACCCAGTACTTC
>NA|TRBV29-1|TRBJ2-7|NA
CSVEANYYEQYF
TGCAGCGTTGAGGCTAACTACTACGAGCAGTACTTC
>NA|TRBV1|TRBJ1-2|NA
CTSSQDRRQGAKGYTF
TGCACCAGCAGCCAAGATCGGCGGCAGGGGGCAAAGGGCTACACCTTC
>NA|TRBV19|TRBJ2-7|NA
CASSIASSDLQGYEQYF
TGTGCCAGTAGTATCGCGAGTTCCGATCTCCAGGGCTACGAGCAGTACTTC
>NA|TRBV2|TRBJ2-7|NA
CASRRAGYEQYF
TGTGCCAGCAGAAGAGCAGGCTACGAGCAGTACTTC
>TRBD2|TRBV5-1|TRBJ2-2|few
CASSSGEGTGELFF
TGCGCCAGCAGCTCGGGGGAGGGCACCGGGGAGCTGTTTTTT
>NA|TRBV4-2|TRBJ2-2|NA
CASSQALWGELFF
TGTGCCAGCAGCCAGGCCCTTTGGGGGGAGCTGTTTTTT
>NA|TRBV7-3|TRBJ2-3|NA
CASSISGLSTDTQYF
TGTGCCAGCAGCATCAGCGGACTGAGCACAGATACGCAGTATTTT
>NA|TRBV19|TRBJ2-5|NA
CASSIGLQETQYF
TGTGCCAGTAGTATCGGACTACAAGAGACCCAGTACTTC
>NA|TRBV19|TRBJ2-1|few
CASSTQGSGGSYNEQFF
TGTGCCAGTAGTACCCAGGGTAGCGGTGGTTCCTACAATGAGCAGTTCTTC
>NA|TRBV7-9|TRBJ1-2|NA
CASSSQGFNYGYTF
TGTGCCAGCAGCTCGCAGGGCTTTAACTATGGCTACACCTTC
>NA|TRBV3-1/TRBV3-2|TRBJ1-3|NA
CASSQGGGNTIYF
TGTGCCAGCAGCCAAGGTGGCGGAAACACCATATATTTT
>NA|TRBV19|TRBJ2-1|NA
CASNERVNNEQFF
TGTGCCAGTAATGAGCGGGTAAACAATGAGCAGTTCTTC
>TRBD2|TRBV10-3|TRBJ2-7|NA
CAISDPGTTYYEQYF
TGTGCCATCAGTGACCCCGGGACTACCTACTACGAGCAGTACTTC
>TRBD2|TRBV15|TRBJ2-7|once
CATSRDGGAGTSGRYEQYF
TGTGCCACCAGCAGAGACGGGGGGGCCGGGACTAGCGGGAGGTACGAGCAGTACTTC
>NA|TRBV7-2|TRBJ2-5|NA
CASSFQTGQETQYF
TGTGCCAGCAGCTTTCAGACAGGTCAAGAGACCCAGTACTTC
>NA|TRBV6-5|TRBJ1-6|NA
CASSSKGEKNSPLHF
TGTGCCAGCAGTTCCAAGGGGGAGAAAAATTCACCCCTCCACTTT
>TRBD2|TRBV2|TRBJ2-1|NA
CASSDGPSGSNEQFF
TGTGCCAGCAGTGACGGGCCTAGCGGAAGCAATGAGCAGTTCTTC
>NA|TRBV28|TRBJ1-1|NA
CASSTLGQMNTEAFF
TGTGCCAGCAGTACGCTCGGACAGATGAACACTGAAGCTTTCTTT
>TRBD1|TRBV28|TRBJ1-1|NA
CASSPAGGPGTEAFF
TGTGCCAGCAGTCCGGCAGGGGGCCCGGGCACTGAAGCTTTCTTT
>TRBD2|TRBV25-1|TRBJ2-7|NA
CASSELADTYEQYF
TGTGCCAGCAGTGAGCTAGCGGATACCTACGAGCAGTACTTC
>NA|TRBV18|TRBJ1-2|NA
CASSIDRGYGYTF
TGTGCCAGCTCGATAGACCGGGGCTATGGCTACACCTTC
>TRBD1|TRBV5-1|TRBJ2-7|NA
CATGNEPGQSSYEQYF
TGCGCCACAGGAAACGAGCCGGGACAGAGCTCCTACGAGCAGTACTTC